This T cell receptor beta chain was recorded in a study of blood T cell repertoires in COVID-19 (dated by TCRdb to about 2020). Background for the entire study: Collaborator samples came from the United States, Italy and Spain and covered acute and convalescent phases of COVID-19. The prospective study material was composed of cDNA or gDNA derived from T cells, B-cell-depleted T cells, or PBMCs. Subjects who had been exposed to COVID-19, were actively infected with it, or had recovered from it provided the deeply sampled blood TCRbeta repertoires that made up the dataset. The repertoires were released in a freely available public database intended as a resource for research on the immune response to SARS-CoV-2. Samples came from the ongoing ImmuneRACE study (first 160 participants) plus 1,254 subjects from 6 global collaborators. Nearly every sample came with metadata listing a de-identified subject ID, COVID-19 status, age in years and sex. Where available, HLA class I and class II types were obtained from metadata supplied by the sample provider rather than from assay-based typing. The full study reports these points: How much clinical and demographic metadata was included differed by source and by participant, and the metadata was provided uncurated.

The immunoSEQ Assay, a bias-controlled multiplex PCR, was used to amplify TCRbeta CDR3 regions from genomic DNA. The authors' pipeline ran thus. The number of nucleated cells in each sample was estimated from the amplification of reference gene primers within the assay. To quantify the absolute abundance of each unique TCRbeta CDR3 rearrangement, sequence reads were collapsed and filtered. Productive Simpson clonality was computed per sample as the square root of Simpson's diversity index over productive rearrangements. TCRdb limited this immuneACCESS table to in-frame rearrangements with V and J called. A share of clones is missing; checked studies link under half to unresolved V genes, and the rest is unexplained. The D gene and trimming were derived from the DNA, and the V and J assignments and clone size from that table. Across this sample there are a few hundred thousand clones, with 87% seen only once. The ten largest clones capture about 6% of the sample.

Its CDR3 holds 16 amino acids, cysteine through phenylalanine. Kept here is only the CDR3 DNA, which spans 48 bases and is read in frame from base 1. The germline V gene provides CDR1 MNHNS and CDR2 SASEGT. Trimming takes 4 bases off V and 7 bases off J; junction bases not matched to a gene: 11. A second Seattle source provided samples from volunteer blood donors who had recovered from COVID-19. Each collaborating institution followed its own protocols to collect whole blood in K2EDTA tubes. For TCRbeta analysis, collaborators shipped samples in one of three forms: frozen whole blood, isolated PBMCs, or DNA extracted from either of those sample types. Note on this clone: The antigen it recognizes is unknown. Base quality data are lacking; no much larger clone is found one base away.

The sequence was obtained from a man in his 60s who had recovered from COVID-19. The sample taken for sequencing was peripheral blood. The rearrangement joined TRBV6-1 to TRBJ1-5, with 9 bases aligning to TRBD1. The DNA reads TGTGCCAGCAGTGGGGCCACAGGGGGCAGGAGGCAGCCCCAGCATTTT. Its protein product is CASSGATGGRRQPQHF.